The rows below give T cell receptor beta chains drawn from one sample of a study of response to subunit inactivated influenza vaccine. MiXCR, applied by TCRdb to the RT-PCR reads, yields one record per CDR3 protein. The table includes some 200,000 distinct CDR3 sequences, roughly 12% detected once. These data were likewise used in another study, on T cells expressing NK-cell markers.

The specimen was CD8+ T cells sorted from PBMCs, collected about 13 days after vaccination. These receptors came from a man aged 45-60 years who received an inactivated influenza vaccine. Each CDR3 is given without its conserved first and last residue. Each record gives: V gene, J gene, CDR3 protein.

v_gene: TRBV20-1; j_gene: TRBJ2-3; CDR3aa: SAIGGLTDTQY
v_gene: TRBV7-9; j_gene: TRBJ2-2; CDR3aa: ASSQFGTVNTGELF
v_gene: TRBV24-1; j_gene: TRBJ2-1; CDR3aa: ATSEGTRRNEQF
v_gene: TRBV28; j_gene: TRBJ2-2; CDR3aa: ASSPSGRAAGELF
v_gene: TRBV20-1; j_gene: TRBJ2-1; CDR3aa: SARDLSEGAKQF
v_gene: TRBV25-1; j_gene: TRBJ2-3; CDR3aa: ASSTYTDTQY
v_gene: TRBV29-1; j_gene: TRBJ2-7; CDR3aa: SVEVRDSDYEQY
v_gene: TRBV9; j_gene: TRBJ2-1; CDR3aa: ASSATSGLGNEQF
v_gene: TRBV27; j_gene: TRBJ1-2; CDR3aa: ASSLSIRGQALGYT
v_gene: TRBV2; j_gene: TRBJ2-1; CDR3aa: ASSEWGGSSYNEQF
v_gene: TRBV15; j_gene: TRBJ2-1; CDR3aa: ATSRDELAPNEQF
v_gene: TRBV10-3; j_gene: TRBJ1-1; CDR3aa: AIKGNLNTEAF
v_gene: TRBV12-3/TRBV12-4; j_gene: TRBJ2-2; CDR3aa: ASALSGELF
v_gene: TRBV29-1; j_gene: TRBJ1-2; CDR3aa: SVTGTGDYGYT
v_gene: TRBV7-8; j_gene: TRBJ1-4; CDR3aa: ASSLARQATNEKLF
v_gene: TRBV20-1; j_gene: TRBJ2-7; CDR3aa: SAPAGGPYEQY
v_gene: TRBV12-3/TRBV12-4; j_gene: TRBJ2-1; CDR3aa: ASSQDRTVYNEQF
v_gene: TRBV12-3/TRBV12-4; j_gene: TRBJ2-5; CDR3aa: ASRYSGEETQY
v_gene: TRBV12-3/TRBV12-4; j_gene: TRBJ2-7; CDR3aa: ASSYGTGVYREQY
v_gene: TRBV20-1; j_gene: TRBJ2-5; CDR3aa: SANGGVAGETQY
v_gene: TRBV6-5; j_gene: TRBJ1-1; CDR3aa: ASSYLPHGMNTEAF
v_gene: TRBV7-9; j_gene: TRBJ2-3; CDR3aa: ASSLLVAGVDTQY
v_gene: TRBV12-3/TRBV12-4; j_gene: TRBJ1-1; CDR3aa: ASSLGAGANTEAF
v_gene: TRBV7-8; j_gene: TRBJ2-1; CDR3aa: ASSTPTSLSSYNEQF
v_gene: TRBV5-1; j_gene: TRBJ2-5; CDR3aa: ASSSPEGEETQY
v_gene: TRBV15; j_gene: TRBJ2-4; CDR3aa: ATRQTSDRGKNIQY
v_gene: TRBV7-8; j_gene: TRBJ2-5; CDR3aa: ASSLVGGGEETQY
v_gene: TRBV4-3; j_gene: TRBJ1-4; CDR3aa: ASSPTREFNEKLF